What follows are 21 T cell receptor beta chains derived from one specimen sequenced in a study of shared clonotypes between healthy human individuals. The naive CD8 fraction comprised CD45RO-negative cells positively selected for CCR7 and excluded terminally differentiated effector memory CD45RA+ cells. Some clones are missing from TCRdb's copy, which holds only in-frame ones; the method was immunoSEQ multiplex PCR. Of roughly 590,000 clones in the sample, nearly 97% were seen once. The sequencing sample was made of naive CD8+ T cells sorted from blood. The receptors here all came from a woman aged 30 to 39 in good health.

The chain carries TRBV13 and TRBJ2-2, with D perhaps TRBD2 (6 bases). CDR1 is PRHDT, CDR2 FYEKMQ, per germline (reference sequence). Trimming removed 2 bases at V and 1 base at J, with 11 bases between. The CDR3 contains 16 residues. The CDR3 loop reads CASSLSAGKNTGELFF. The CDR3 DNA sequence: TGTGCCAGCAGCTTAAGTGCGGGAAAGAACACCGGGGAGCTGTTTTTT. Full variable domain (missing parts from reference TRBV13 and TRBJ2-2): AAGVIQSPRHLIKEKRETATLKCYPIPRHDTVYWYQQGPGQDPQFLISFYEKMQSDKGSIPDRFSAQQFSDYHSELNMSSLELGDSALYFCASSLSAGKNTGELFFGEGSRLTVL.

The rearrangement joins TRBV7-2 to TRBJ2-1; 9 bases map to TRBD1. Germline lookup yields CDR1 SGHTA and CDR2 FQGNSA. With 4 bases clipped from V and 7 bases from J, the junction kept 5 bases outside the gene matches. The CDR3 runs 14 residues. The DNA for the CDR3 is TGTGCCAGCAGCTGGACAGGGGTAGAGAATGAGCAGTTCTTC. This gives the protein CASSWTGVENEQFF.

The chain couples TRBV7-6 to TRBJ2-3, with D maybe TRBD2 (6 bases). This CDR3 comprises 14 residues. Germline-derived CDR1 and CDR2 are SGHVS and FNYEAQ. The ends were cut back, 5 bases at V and 5 bases at J, with 14 bases in the middle. CDR3 protein: CASSPATSLDTQYF. The CDR3 nucleotides read TGTGCCAGCAGCCCGGCGACTAGTTTAGATACGCAGTATTTT. Full variable domain (rest looked up from reference TRBV7-6 and TRBJ2-3): GAGVSQSPRYKVTKRGQDVALRCDPISGHVSLYWYRQALGQGPEFLTYFNYEAQQDKSGLPNDRFSAERPEGSISTLTIQRTEQRDSAMYRCASSPATSLDTQYFGPGTRLTVL.

This clone appeared once. The chain joins TRBV27 to TRBJ2-3; 9 bases line up with TRBD2. The CDR3 extends over 14 amino acids. The ends lost 5 bases at V and 6 bases at J; junction bases unmatched: 6. Germline lookup yields CDR1 MNHEY and CDR2 SMNVEV (reference sequence). The DNA of the CDR3 is TGTGCCAGCAGTGCGGGACTAGCCTTGGATACGCAGTATTTT. The encoded protein is CASSAGLALDTQYF.

V gene TRBV19 combines with J gene TRBJ1-1; no reliable D call. Germline V gene data show CDR1 as LNHDA and CDR2 as SQIVND (reference sequence). V was cut by 7 bases and J by 1 base, with 7 bases left in between. The CDR3 spans 12 residues. CDR3 bases: TGTGCCAGTAATCGGGGGAACACTGAAGCTTTCTTT. Protein product: CASNRGNTEAFF.

The chain recombines TRBV19 with TRBJ2-1, with a possible D match to TRBD2 (5 bases). This CDR3 spans 13 amino acids. Germline V CDR1 and CDR2: LNHDA, SQIVND (reference sequence). Trimming took off 7 bases at V and 0 bases at J, with 7 bases between the two ends. CDR3 protein: CASMSGSYNEQFF. CDR3 sequence (DNA): TGTGCCAGTATGAGCGGCTCCTACAATGAGCAGTTCTTC. Based on the CDR3 plus reference TRBV19 and TRBJ2-1, the full variable domain is DGGITQSPKYLFRKEGQNVTLSCEQNLNHDAMYWYRQDPGQGLRLIYYSQIVNDFQKGDIAEGYSVSREKKESFPLTVTSAQKNPTAFYLCASMSGSYNEQFFGPGTRLTVL.

This clone was recorded once. V and J are TRBV27 and TRBJ2-1; no definite D call. The germline V gene encodes CDR1 MNHEY and CDR2 SMNVEV (reference sequence). Trimming took 4 bases from V and 0 from J, leaving 7 bases between them. This CDR3 has 14 residues. CDR3 DNA: TGTGCCAGCAGTTATACCCGCTCCTACAATGAGCAGTTCTTC. It encodes CASSYTRSYNEQFF.

The chain links TRBV28 to TRBJ1-1; D might be TRBD1 (5 bases). With 4 bases removed from V and 1 base from J, the gap between germline ends came to 22 bases. Germline CDR1 reads MDHEN; CDR2 reads SYDVKM. This CDR3 region has 18 residues. The CDR3 here is CASSSREPLRRTNTEAFF. The CDR3 DNA sequence: TGTGCCAGCAGTTCCAGGGAGCCCTTAAGGAGGACGAACACTGAAGCTTTCTTT.

J is TRBJ1-1 and V is TRBV5-8, with no clear D. V was clipped by 5 bases and J by 5 bases, with 16 bases between them. This CDR3 comprises 14 residues. Germline V gene lookup returns CDR1 SGHTS and CDR2 YDEGEE. The DNA of the CDR3 is TGTGCCAGCAGTCCTCCGGGAAGCAGGACTGAAGCTTTCTTT. Residues: CASSPPGSRTEAFF.

This chain joins TRBV2 and TRBJ2-1, with D perhaps matching TRBD2 (5 bases). Germline CDR1 is SNHLY and CDR2 is FYNNEI. CDR3 length equals 15 residues. V was trimmed by 7 bases and J by 0 bases, leaving 13 bases between them. CDR3 sequence (DNA): TGTGCCAGCAAGAAGAGCGGCAGCTCCTACAATGAGCAGTTCTTC. It is translated as CASKKSGSSYNEQFF.

The CDR3 DNA sequence: TGTGCCAGCAGCTTAGGGGACAACACAGATACGCAGTATTTT. The encoded protein is CASSLGDNTDTQYF. V and J are TRBV7-8 and TRBJ2-3; a possible D gene is TRBD1 (6 bases). Germline-derived CDR1 and CDR2 are SGHVS and FQNEAQ. CDR3 length equals 14 residues. Trimming shortened V by 1 base and J by 2 bases, and 7 bases separated the two germline ends.

The chain employs TRBV13 and TRBJ2-1; TRBD1 aligns across 7 bases. V was clipped by 0 bases and J by 6 bases; unmatched bases: 8. Germline loops: CDR1 PRHDT, CDR2 FYEKMQ (reference sequence). This CDR3 has 16 amino acids. CDR3 loop: CASSLGGGQTINEQFF. The CDR3 DNA is TGTGCCAGCAGCTTAGGTGGGGGACAGACAATCAATGAGCAGTTCTTC. Complete variable domain (other parts from reference TRBV13 and TRBJ2-1): AAGVIQSPRHLIKEKRETATLKCYPIPRHDTVYWYQQGPGQDPQFLISFYEKMQSDKGSIPDRFSAQQFSDYHSELNMSSLELGDSALYFCASSLGGGQTINEQFFGPGTRLTVL.

The chain links TRBV7-9 to TRBJ1-1, with D perhaps TRBD1 (6 bases). CDR3 size: 14 residues. Germline assignment: CDR1 SEHNR and CDR2 FQNEAQ (reference sequence). V was trimmed by 10 bases and J by 5 bases, leaving 20 bases between them. The CDR3 coding sequence is TGTGCCACCCACCAAGGGGGTTCGTGGACTGAAGCTTTCTTT. Translated: CATHQGGSWTEAFF.

The chain is built from TRBV6-5 and TRBJ1-2; TRBD1 agrees at 7 bases. The CDR3 contains 14 residues. Germline V gene lookup returns CDR1 MNHEY and CDR2 SVGAGI. V lost 4 bases and J lost 4; bases outside the gene matches: 6. The CDR3 sequence is CASSLQGIGYGYTF. The CDR3 nucleotides read TGTGCCAGCAGTTTACAGGGGATCGGCTATGGCTACACCTTC.

The DNA for the CDR3 is TGTGCCAGCAGTCCGACTAGCGGGAGTTGGAATGAGCAGTTCTTC. Its protein product is CASSPTSGSWNEQFF. This sequence joins TRBV28 and TRBJ2-1, with TRBD2 matching over 12 bases. Germline V CDR1 and CDR2: MDHEN, SYDVKM. The CDR3 sequence is 15 residues long. V dropped 5 bases and J dropped 7; count of bases not matched to a gene: 6.

This chain uses TRBV28 with TRBJ1-5; the D is unclear. The CDR3 runs to 12 residues. V was cut by 4 bases and J by 13 bases, with 14 bases left in between. Germline-derived CDR1 and CDR2 are MDHEN and SYDVKM. CDR3 protein: CASSSPGSSQHF. CDR3 in DNA: TGTGCCAGCAGTTCACCGGGCTCGTCGCAGCATTTT.

With respect to this clone: Other DNA sequences in the same sample also yield this CDR3. The rearrangement uses TRBV4-1 and TRBJ2-5; D ambiguous. Germline assignment: CDR1 MGHRA and CDR2 YSYEKL. CDR3 length equals 13 residues. The V and J ends lost 0 bases and 3 bases respectively, with 5 bases between them. The CDR3 is CASSQDSEETQYF. Here the CDR3 DNA reads TGCGCCAGCAGCCAAGATTCAGAAGAGACCCAGTACTTC.

The rearrangement joins TRBV19 to TRBJ2-3, with 15 positions matching TRBD2. Germline assignment: CDR1 LNHDA and CDR2 SQIVND (reference sequence). V lost 5 bases, J lost 3 bases, and 3 bases stayed unmatched. CDR3 length: 16 amino acids. DNA for the CDR3: TGTGCCAGTAGTTGGGGACTAGCGGGAGGAACAGATACGCAGTATTTT. Translated: CASSWGLAGGTDTQYF.

CDR3 bases: TGTGCCAGCAGTTTGACTAGCGGGAGTTTGGATACGCAGTATTTT. Translated: CASSLTSGSLDTQYF. This sequence joins TRBV28 and TRBJ2-3; 12 nucleotides line up with TRBD2. The CDR3 sequence is 15 residues long. J was trimmed by 6 bases and V by 3 bases; bases with no gene match: 4. From germline, CDR1 is MDHEN and CDR2 SYDVKM.

V is TRBV5-1 and J is TRBJ1-3, with D maybe TRBD1 (6 bases). Germline-derived CDR1 and CDR2 are SGHRS and YFSETQ. V gave up 3 bases and J gave up 2 bases, with 12 bases separating them. The CDR3 sequence is 15 residues long. DNA of the CDR3: TGCGCCAGCAGCTCCTGGACAGAGGCTGGAAACACCATATATTTT. Translation: CASSSWTEAGNTIYF.

The chain recombines TRBV19 with TRBJ2-1, with 9 bases aligning to TRBD2. CDR1 and CDR2 (germline): LNHDA, SQIVND (reference sequence). V lost 2 bases to trimming and J lost 7 bases; unmatched junction nucleotides: 6. This CDR3 contains 15 residues. CDR3 bases: TGTGCCAGTAGTATACCTCGGCGGGAGGGAAATGAGCAGTTCTTC. It is translated as CASSIPRREGNEQFF.